Listed below are T cell receptor beta chains from one sample, sequenced in a study of blood T cell repertoires in COVID-19. Generated by immunoSEQ multiplex PCR, the TCRdb table keeps only in-frame clones and is missing some. The sample has 300,000 or so clones, around 84% seen once; the top ten hold 1.3%. The sample taken for sequencing was peripheral blood. Every receptor here comes from a man aged 65 to 79 with acute or convalescent COVID-19. Both conserved end residues are part of each CDR3. Fields, in order: J gene, D gene, clone size, V gene, CDR3 DNA, CDR3 protein. The D gene is left open where the match is weak. Only part of the rows carry a size: once, few, many, or a class if the clone is expanded.

J gene: TRBJ1-2; D gene: .; clone size: .; V gene: TRBV5-1; CDR3 DNA: TGCGCCAGCAGCCCTCAGTCCTCCTATGGCTACACCTTC; CDR3 protein: CASSPQSSYGYTF
J gene: TRBJ2-3; D gene: TRBD2; clone size: .; V gene: TRBV7-6; CDR3 DNA: TGTGCCAGCAGCCCCCGCACTAGCGGGGCCACAGATACGCAGTATTTT; CDR3 protein: CASSPRTSGATDTQYF
J gene: TRBJ1-4; D gene: .; clone size: .; V gene: TRBV6-1; CDR3 DNA: TGTGCGAGGAGGGAAGGAGATGAAAAACTGTTTTTT; CDR3 protein: CARREGDEKLFF
J gene: TRBJ2-7; D gene: TRBD2; clone size: .; V gene: TRBV7-9; CDR3 DNA: TGTGCCAGCAGCTTGAGAGCGAATAGCGGGGTTTACGAGCAGTACTTC; CDR3 protein: CASSLRANSGVYEQYF
J gene: TRBJ1-1; D gene: .; clone size: .; V gene: TRBV20-1; CDR3 DNA: TGCAGTGCTAGTACAGGGAGCATGAACACTGAAGCTTTCTTT; CDR3 protein: CSASTGSMNTEAFF
J gene: TRBJ1-6; D gene: .; clone size: .; V gene: TRBV28; CDR3 DNA: TGTGCCAGCAGTTTGAGCGATTCACCCCTCCACTTT; CDR3 protein: CASSLSDSPLHF
J gene: TRBJ1-4; D gene: .; clone size: .; V gene: TRBV4-3; CDR3 DNA: TGCGCCAGCAGCCGAGAAGGAGGTAATGAAAAACTGTTTTTT; CDR3 protein: CASSREGGNEKLFF
J gene: TRBJ2-7; D gene: .; clone size: .; V gene: TRBV4-3; CDR3 DNA: TGCGCCAGCAGCCAAGATCTCGGCGGGGTGAGCTCCTACGAGCAGTACTTC; CDR3 protein: CASSQDLGGVSSYEQYF
J gene: TRBJ2-5; D gene: .; clone size: .; V gene: TRBV5-1; CDR3 DNA: TGCGCCAGCCAATATGGGGCTACAGAAATTGAGACCCAGTACTTC; CDR3 protein: CASQYGATEIETQYF
J gene: TRBJ2-3; D gene: TRBD1; clone size: few; V gene: TRBV9; CDR3 DNA: TGTGCCAGCAGCCCACGCCCCCAGGGGGCTACCACAGATACGCAGTATTTT; CDR3 protein: CASSPRPQGATTDTQYF